Listed below are T cell receptor beta chains from one sample, sequenced in a study of T cell responses to AZD1222 COVID-19 vaccine. Some clones are missing from TCRdb's copy, which holds only in-frame ones; the method was immunoSEQ multiplex PCR. The data show about 120,000 clones, roughly 90% seen once. The sequenced sample was peripheral blood, obtained 28 days after the second AZD1222 dose. The receptor set was obtained from an adult who received the AZD1222 COVID-19 vaccine. CDR3s leave out the opening cysteine and the closing phenylalanine or tryptophan. Size is stated for part of the rows, as once, few or many counts, or as a class when the clone is expanded.

abundance,v_gene,CDR3aa
-,TRBV5-1,ASSLPSTGSYEQY
-,TRBV29-1,SVENFITRVRRETQY
-,TRBV7-2,ASSPGLAINEQF
-,TRBV28,ASSSLDRTLGETQY
-,TRBV10-2,ASSSGAEQETQY
few,TRBV7-8,ASSLTGSPDTQY
-,TRBV4-2,ASSQDGGIVFYNEQF
once,TRBV30,AWSPLGSPLH
-,TRBV5-1,ASSSLGDRTSPFTGELF
few,TRBV11-2,ASSLAGVNNEQF
few,TRBV5-5,ASSLGLLAEAF
-,TRBV3-1/TRBV3-2,ASSQGGGTTNEKLF
-,TRBV3-1/TRBV3-2,ASSRQFYGYT
-,TRBV30,AWNLGPEGYT
-,TRBV6-6,ASGTGEFQPQH
-,TRBV19,ASSTLPGSGDTIY
-,TRBV27,ASSPRLGTGASNEQF
-,TRBV29-1,SVGTGMEAF
-,TRBV6-4,ASSEAWRDNEQF
-,TRBV7-9,ASSLGVAREQY
-,TRBV5-6,ASSPDEKGQGYGYT
once,TRBV21-1,ASSKVWDGYEQY
-,TRBV20-1,SASPPGVVFAGYT
-,TRBV7-2,ASSLAGGSNYGYT
-,TRBV7-8,ASSGVSYEQY
-,TRBV19,ACRQEGVATNEKLF
-,TRBV7-3,ASSAWTGATDTQY
few,TRBV2,ASMIRGLGSPLH
-,TRBV18,ASSSRLGGETDTQY
-,TRBV12-3/TRBV12-4,ASSRLRSDTQY
-,TRBV5-1,ASSSKVRGIDGYT
few,TRBV6-5,ASSRGLPHEQY
-,TRBV5-6,ASSLVTAGTEAF
-,TRBV19,ASSSRRQVGSGANVLT
once,TRBV19,ASSPQGNEQF
-,TRBV2,ASSDLTRNTEAF